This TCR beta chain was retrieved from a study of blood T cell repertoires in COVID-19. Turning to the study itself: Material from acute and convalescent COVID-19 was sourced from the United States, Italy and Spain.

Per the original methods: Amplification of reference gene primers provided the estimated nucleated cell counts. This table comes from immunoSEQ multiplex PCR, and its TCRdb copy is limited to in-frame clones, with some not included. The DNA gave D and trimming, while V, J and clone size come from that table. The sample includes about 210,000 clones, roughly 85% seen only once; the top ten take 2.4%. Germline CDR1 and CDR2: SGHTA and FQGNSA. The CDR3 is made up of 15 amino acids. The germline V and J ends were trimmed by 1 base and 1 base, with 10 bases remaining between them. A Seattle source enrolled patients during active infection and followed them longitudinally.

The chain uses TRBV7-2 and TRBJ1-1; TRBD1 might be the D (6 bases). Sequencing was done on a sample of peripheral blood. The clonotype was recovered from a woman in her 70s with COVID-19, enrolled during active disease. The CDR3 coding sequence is TGTGCCAGCAGCTTAGAGGGGACAAAGAACACTGAAGCTTTCTTT. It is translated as CASSLEGTKNTEAFF.